These T cell receptor beta chains were read from a single sample in a study of high-grade serous ovarian cancer treatment subgroups. Measured with immunoSEQ multiplex PCR; TCRdb has only the in-frame clones, and not every one. The sample lists fewer than 20,000 clones, roughly four fifths seen once, with almost 6.5% in the top ten. Sample: tumor tissue. All receptors derive from a human donor with high-grade serous ovarian cancer. CDR3s include the opening cysteine and the closing phenylalanine or tryptophan. The D gene is left open where the match is weak. Part of the rows lack a size; the others show once, few, many or a class for expanded clones.

CASSRDGPNEQFF,TGTGCTAGCAGCCGGGACGGGCCCAATGAGCAGTTCTTC,NA,TRBV7-7,NA,TRBJ2-1
CAIDKTGGTEAFF,TGTGCCATCGACAAAACAGGGGGCACTGAAGCTTTCTTT,TRBD1,TRBV2,few,TRBJ1-1
CASSLATALARLQETQYF,TGTGCCAGCAGCTTAGCCACAGCTTTGGCGCGACTGCAAGAGACCCAGTACTTC,NA,TRBV7-2,NA,TRBJ2-5
CASSIIGLAGAGETQYF,TGTGCCAGTAGTATTATCGGACTAGCGGGAGCCGGTGAGACCCAGTACTTC,TRBD2,TRBV19,NA,TRBJ2-5
CASSKGSQGAYEQYF,TGTGCCAGCAGCAAAGGGTCACAGGGGGCCTACGAGCAGTACTTC,NA,TRBV21-1,NA,TRBJ2-7
CASNSREGRQFF,TGTGCCAGTAACTCCCGGGAGGGACGGCAGTTCTTC,TRBD2,TRBV19,once,TRBJ2-1
CASSLLGSNEKLFF,TGTGCCAGCAGCTTATTAGGGTCTAATGAAAAACTGTTTTTT,NA,TRBV7-2,NA,TRBJ1-4
CASSQDTYSGANVLTF,TGTGCCAGCAGCCAAGACACCTACTCTGGGGCCAACGTCCTGACTTTC,NA,TRBV5-6,few,TRBJ2-6
CASSTQLQGIGEKLFF,TGTGCCAGTAGTACCCAACTCCAGGGTATTGGGGAAAAACTGTTTTTT,NA,TRBV19,few,TRBJ1-4
CASSAKGRRVGNIQYF,TGTGCCAGCAGCGCTAAGGGTCGCAGGGTGGGGAACATTCAGTACTTC,NA,TRBV7-2,once,TRBJ2-4
CASSPNTYEQYF,TGTGCCAGCAGCCCAAATACCTACGAGCAGTACTTC,NA,TRBV7-6,NA,TRBJ2-7
CASSPSEGNYGYTF,TGTGCCAGCTCACCATCGGAGGGAAACTATGGCTACACCTTC,NA,TRBV18,NA,TRBJ1-2
CATSRGGFGTDTQYF,TGTGCCACCTCAAGGGGGGGATTCGGAACAGATACGCAGTATTTT,NA,TRBV9,NA,TRBJ2-3
CASSLTGRETQYF,TGTGCCAGCAGCTTGACAGGGCGAGAGACCCAGTACTTC,TRBD1,TRBV2,once,TRBJ2-5
CASSFLQGNRMNTEAFF,TGTGCCAGCAGCTTCCTACAGGGAAATAGGATGAACACTGAAGCTTTCTTT,NA,TRBV5-4,NA,TRBJ1-1
CASSEANRATGELFF,TGTGCCAGCAGTGAAGCGAACAGGGCCACCGGGGAGCTGTTTTTT,NA,TRBV6-1,NA,TRBJ2-2
CASSLWGTASNQPQHF,TGTGCCAGCAGTTTATGGGGGACAGCTAGCAATCAGCCCCAGCATTTT,TRBD1,TRBV27,NA,TRBJ1-5
CASSIVTYGYTF,TGTGCCAGTAGTATCGTGACATATGGCTACACCTTC,NA,TRBV19,NA,TRBJ1-2
CASSPEGRGRRAFF,TGTGCCAGTAGTCCCGAGGGCAGGGGGCGCCGGGCTTTCTTT,TRBD1,TRBV19,few,TRBJ1-1
CASSLRGRSNYGYTF,TGTGCCAGCAGCTTAAGGGGGCGTTCCAACTATGGCTACACCTTC,NA,TRBV7-3,few,TRBJ1-2
CAIQPQHF,TGTGCCATTCAGCCCCAGCATTTT,NA,TRBV5-4,medium-sized,TRBJ1-5
CASSSFPQVTEAFF,TGTGCCAGCAGCTCGTTCCCACAGGTCACTGAAGCTTTCTTT,NA,TRBV21-1,once,TRBJ1-1
CASSFGGRIGNEQFF,TGTGCCAGCAGCTTTGGCGGGAGGATTGGGAATGAGCAGTTCTTC,TRBD2,TRBV9,NA,TRBJ2-1
CASSPAGSSSYNEQFF,TGTGCCAGCAGTCCAGCCGGGTCAAGCTCCTACAATGAGCAGTTCTTC,NA,TRBV7-2,NA,TRBJ2-1
CASRQQGNSNYGYTF,TGTGCCAGCAGGCAACAGGGAAACTCTAACTATGGCTACACCTTC,NA,TRBV7-9,NA,TRBJ1-2
CASSFLAGGREQYF,TGTGCCAGCAGTTTTCTAGCGGGAGGGCGCGAGCAGTACTTC,TRBD2,TRBV27,NA,TRBJ2-7
CASSFPNTEAFF,TGTGCCAGCAGCTTCCCGAACACTGAAGCTTTCTTT,NA,TRBV7-9,NA,TRBJ1-1
CASSGVGSSGNTIYF,TGTGCCAGCAGTGGGGTCGGGAGCTCTGGAAACACCATATATTTT,NA,TRBV9,once,TRBJ1-3
CASSTTSLPFF,TGTGCCAGCAGTACGACTAGTCTTCCGTTCTTC,NA,TRBV6-6,NA,TRBJ2-1
CASSSAGSTDTQYF,TGTGCCAGCAGCTCTGCGGGGTCCACAGATACGCAGTATTTT,NA,TRBV5-4,NA,TRBJ2-3
CASKGEYEQYF,TGCGCCAGCAAAGGGGAGTACGAGCAGTACTTC,NA,TRBV4-3,NA,TRBJ2-7
CAWDMGLQETQYF,TGTGCCTGGGATATGGGACTTCAAGAGACCCAGTACTTC,NA,TRBV30,NA,TRBJ2-5
CASSSGRRDQPQHF,TGTGCCAGCAGTTCGGGCCGCCGGGATCAGCCCCAGCATTTT,NA,TRBV2,NA,TRBJ1-5
CASRSNTEAFF,TGTGCCAGCAGGTCTAACACTGAAGCTTTCTTT,NA,TRBV7-9,NA,TRBJ1-1
CASSLTGTSGMTDTQYF,TGTGCCAGCAGCTTAACCGGGACTAGCGGGATGACAGATACGCAGTATTTT,TRBD2,TRBV7-2,NA,TRBJ2-3
CASSLGTDQPQHF,TGTGCCAGCAGTTTAGGGACAGATCAGCCCCAGCATTTT,TRBD1,TRBV28,once,TRBJ1-5
CASSRGFAAFF,TGTGCCAGTAGTAGAGGGTTTGCGGCTTTCTTT,NA,TRBV19,NA,TRBJ1-1
CASSLETANYGYTF,TGTGCCAGCAGCTTAGAGACAGCTAACTATGGCTACACCTTC,NA,TRBV7-2,NA,TRBJ1-2
CASRQAIRDSGNTIYF,TGCGCCAGCAGACAAGCAATCCGGGACTCAGGAAACACCATATATTTT,NA,TRBV23-1,NA,TRBJ1-3
CASSRDRGNSNYGYTF,TGTGCCAGCAGTCGGGACAGGGGGAATTCTAACTATGGCTACACCTTC,TRBD1,TRBV2,NA,TRBJ1-2
CAFKQWETQYF,TGTGCCTTCAAGCAGTGGGAGACCCAGTACTTC,NA,TRBV2,few,TRBJ2-5
CASTTLGQGAYEQYF,TGTGCCAGCACCACTCTTGGACAGGGGGCCTACGAGCAGTACTTC,TRBD1,TRBV27,few,TRBJ2-7
CASRTGDLEGYTF,TGTGCCAGTAGAACAGGGGATTTAGAAGGCTACACCTTC,TRBD1,TRBV19,NA,TRBJ1-2
CASSLGLGGDTQYF,TGCGCCAGCAGCTTGGGCCTAGGAGGAGATACGCAGTATTTT,NA,TRBV5-1,NA,TRBJ2-3
CASSYSDIYEQYF,TGTGCCAGCAGTTATTCAGATATCTACGAGCAGTACTTC,NA,TRBV6-6,NA,TRBJ2-7
CSVEDLQGLGGNEQFF,TGCAGCGTTGAAGATCTTCAGGGGCTGGGAGGCAATGAGCAGTTCTTC,NA,TRBV29-1,once,TRBJ2-1
CASSPRAPVGTTNEKLFF,TGTGCCAGCAGCCCTCGAGCCCCCGTAGGGACAACTAATGAAAAACTGTTTTTT,NA,TRBV14,NA,TRBJ1-4
CASSFPTRGNGYTF,TGTGCCAGCAGTTTCCCCACAAGGGGGAATGGCTACACCTTC,NA,TRBV28,NA,TRBJ1-2
CASSHLGQGAGTEAFF,TGCGCCAGCAGCCACCTCGGACAGGGGGCAGGTACTGAAGCTTTCTTT,TRBD1,TRBV4-3,NA,TRBJ1-1
CASSLGYEQYF,TGTGCCAGCAGCTTGGGCTACGAGCAGTACTTC,NA,TRBV5-5,NA,TRBJ2-7
CASSWGLAGGGYIQYF,TGTGCCAGCAGCTGGGGACTAGCGGGTGGAGGGTACATTCAGTACTTC,TRBD2,TRBV7-2,few,TRBJ2-4
CASSQDIGQRSYEQYF,TGCGCCAGCAGCCAAGATATAGGACAGCGCTCCTACGAGCAGTACTTC,NA,TRBV4-3,NA,TRBJ2-7
CASGEGGRNEQFF,TGTGCCAGCGGAGAGGGGGGTCGCAATGAGCAGTTCTTC,NA,TRBV5-6,NA,TRBJ2-1
CASLAPTGEQFF,TGCGCCAGCTTGGCCCCCACAGGTGAGCAGTTCTTC,NA,TRBV4-3,NA,TRBJ2-1
CASSLLGGLNTGELFF,TGCGCCAGCAGCTTGTTAGGGGGCCTGAACACCGGGGAGCTGTTTTTT,TRBD1,TRBV5-1,few,TRBJ2-2
CASSKGGYEQFF,TGTGCCAGCAGTAAAGGGGGGTATGAGCAGTTCTTC,NA,TRBV2,NA,TRBJ2-1
CASSPRTGDPYEQYF,TGTGCCAGCTCACCACGGACAGGGGACCCCTACGAGCAGTACTTC,TRBD1,TRBV18,NA,TRBJ2-7